These 20 T cell receptor beta chains share one sample of origin, sequenced in a study of cytomegalovirus exposure and HLA in healthy donors. Vbeta (60) and Jbeta (13) primers were used in the PCR. Only in-frame clones appear in the TCRdb table, and some are missing; sequencing was by immunoSEQ multiplex PCR. The data show 100,000 to 150,000 clones, about 80% seen once. The sequenced sample consisted of PBMCs. The receptors here all came from a boy under 10 years old in good health and CMV-seronegative.

The chain recombines TRBV5-6 with TRBJ1-5; no reliable D call. The germline V and J ends were trimmed by 1 base and 6 bases, with 8 bases remaining between them. Germline V gene sequence: CDR1 SGHDT, CDR2 YYEEEE. The CDR3 runs to 13 residues. CDR3 loop: CASSLLGGQPQHF. The CDR3, as DNA: TGTGCCAGCAGCTTGCTCGGCGGTCAGCCCCAGCATTTT.

This chain uses TRBV28 with TRBJ1-1, with TRBD1 identical over 8 bases. Germline trimming cut 10 bases from V and 5 bases from J; bases unmatched to any gene: 9. The CDR3 is 13 residues long. The germline V gene encodes CDR1 MDHEN and CDR2 SYDVKM. The CDR3 DNA reads as TGTGCCACGTTACCAGGGGGCAGGACTGAAGCTTTCTTT. This codes for CATLPGGRTEAFF.

The chain employs TRBV10-3 and TRBJ2-1; TRBD2 aligns across 10 bases. Per the germline V gene, CDR1 is ENHRY and CDR2 is SYGVKD. The J segment lost 5 bases and the V segment lost 6 bases, leaving 7 bases of the junction unmatched. The CDR3 length is 15 residues. The CDR3 nucleotides are TGTGCCATCAGCGCCGGGACTAGCGAACACAATGAGCAGTTCTTC. This encodes CAISAGTSEHNEQFF.

This chain joins TRBV9 and TRBJ1-1, with 10 bases that match TRBD1. There are 16 residues in the CDR3. Looked up from germline, CDR1 is SGDLS and CDR2 is YYNGEE. V trimming: 3 bases; J trimming: 4 bases; junction bases outside the gene matches: 9. The CDR3 here is CASSAPPGQGITEAFF. Here the CDR3 DNA reads TGTGCCAGCAGCGCCCCACCGGGACAGGGGATCACTGAAGCTTTCTTT.

The V and J genes are TRBV9 and TRBJ2-3; 11 nucleotides align to TRBD2. Germline trimming cut 6 bases from V and 3 bases from J; bases unmatched to any gene: 3. Looked up from germline, CDR1 is SGDLS and CDR2 is YYNGEE. CDR3 size: 14 residues. As DNA, the CDR3 is TGTGCCAGCACTCCTAGCGGGGGGACAGATACGCAGTATTTT. Protein: CASTPSGGTDTQYF.

The V call is TRBV7-9, the J call TRBJ1-2; 7 bases are a match to TRBD1. With 5 bases clipped from V and 5 bases from J, the junction kept 5 bases outside the gene matches. The V gene's germline CDR1 is SEHNR and CDR2 FQNEAQ (reference sequence). This CDR3 spans 13 amino acids. The chain's CDR3 is CASSPGTAYGYTF. CDR3 bases: TGTGCCAGCAGCCCCGGGACAGCGTATGGCTACACCTTC. Together with reference TRBV7-9 and TRBJ1-2, the CDR3 gives the full variable domain: DTGVSQNPRHKITKRGQNVTFRCDPISEHNRLYWYRQTLGQGPEFLTYFQNEAQLEKSRLLSDRFSAERPKGSFSTLEIQRTEQGDSAMYLCASSPGTAYGYTFGSGTRLTVV.

About this clone itself: At one boundary the junction diverges from the germline segment, which might be a read error. The chain joins TRBV2 to TRBJ1-2; maybe TRBD1 (5 bases). CDR3 length: 9 amino acids. Germline assignment: CDR1 SNHLY and CDR2 FYNNEI. The CDR3 sequence: CASSDRVWF. In nucleotides, the CDR3 is TGTGCCAGCAGCGACAGAGTTTGGTTC. Complete variable domain (other parts from reference TRBV2 and TRBJ1-2): EPEVTQTPSHQVTQMGQEVILRCVPISNHLYFYWYRQILGQKVEFLVSFYNNEISEKSEIFDDQFSVERPDGSNFTLKIRSTKLEDSAMYFCASSDRVWFGSGTRLTVV.

The chain has TRBV2 and TRBJ1-5; 8 nucleotides line up with TRBD1. The germline CDR1 and CDR2 sequences are SNHLY and FYNNEI. The CDR3 is 14 amino acids. With 10 bases clipped from V and 0 bases from J, the junction kept 5 bases outside the gene matches. The CDR3 DNA follows: TGTGCCATCAAGGACAGGGATAGCAATCAGCCCCAGCATTTT. It encodes CAIKDRDSNQPQHF.

Points on this clone: Its ends do not fully match the called genes, so a read error is possible. Other DNA sequences in this specimen translate into the identical CDR3. The rearrangement joins TRBV6-5 to TRBJ1-3; tentatively, D is TRBD1 (6 bases). Per germline, CDR1 MNHEY and CDR2 SVGAGI. This CDR3 is built from 16 residues. CDR3 loop: CASSYDPGVVGNTIYF. The CDR3 coding sequence is TGTGCCAGTAGTTACGATCCAGGGGTGGTTGGAAACACCATATATTTT.

The chain joins TRBV7-3 to TRBJ2-5, with D maybe TRBD1 (6 bases). Looked up from germline, CDR1 is SGHTA and CDR2 is FQGTGA. This CDR3 region has 13 residues. Trimming shortened V by 8 bases and J by 5 bases, and 15 bases separated the two germline ends. CDR3 sequence (DNA): TGTGCCAGCGGGGCAGGGGCGAGGGAGACCCAGTACTTC. Protein sequence: CASGAGARETQYF.

The chain links TRBV12-5 to TRBJ2-7; D may be TRBD2 (6 bases). This CDR3 spans 16 amino acids. V lost 1 base and J 3 bases, leaving 16 bases between the germline ends. Germline CDR1 reads LGHNT; CDR2 reads FRNRAP. CDR3 amino acids: CASGLDPGLLLYEQYF. CDR3 DNA sequence: TGTGCTAGTGGTTTGGACCCGGGACTCCTCCTCTACGAGCAGTACTTC.

With regard to this clone: The same CDR3 can be traced to other DNA sequences in this sample. The V call is TRBV7-9, the J call TRBJ2-7; D gene unclear. The germline V and J ends were trimmed by 3 bases and 4 bases, with 4 bases remaining between them. Germline assignment: CDR1 SEHNR and CDR2 FQNEAQ (reference sequence). The CDR3 runs to 11 residues. The CDR3 spells CASSFLYEQYF. CDR3 bases: TGTGCCAGCAGCTTCTTATACGAGCAGTACTTC.

The chain employs TRBV7-9 and TRBJ1-1; D is perhaps TRBD1 (5 bases). V lost 1 base to trimming and J lost 5 bases, with 11 bases between them. The germline CDR1 and CDR2 sequences are SEHNR and FQNEAQ (reference sequence). This CDR3 has 14 amino acids. The CDR3 nucleotides are TGTGCCAGCAGCTTAGAGGGCCGGGGGACTGAAGCTTTCTTT. It translates to CASSLEGRGTEAFF.

The chain employs TRBV6-5 and TRBJ2-5; the match to TRBD2 covers 9 bases. The CDR3 consists of 15 residues. V was pared by 8 bases and J by 2 bases, with 9 bases of the junction left unmatched. Germline assignment: CDR1 MNHEY and CDR2 SVGAGI. The CDR3 protein is CASWRGAGGQETQYF. CDR3 nucleotides: TGTGCCAGCTGGCGGGGGGCGGGAGGGCAAGAGACCCAGTACTTC.

The J gene is TRBJ2-1, the V gene TRBV7-9; D is undetermined. V dropped 5 bases and J dropped 4 bases, with 12 bases sitting between them. The CDR3 length is 14 residues. Germline lookup yields CDR1 SEHNR and CDR2 FQNEAQ (reference sequence). As DNA, the CDR3 is TGTGCCAGCAGCACCGGGTCCCTTTACAATGAGCAGTTCTTC. Its translation is CASSTGSLYNEQFF.

This clone has a handful of counts. V is TRBV19 and J is TRBJ1-2; D remains ambiguous. The CDR3 runs 10 residues. Germline values: CDR1 LNHDA, CDR2 SQIVND (reference sequence). V was shortened by 10 bases and J by 5 bases, with 8 bases between the two germline ends. CDR3 in DNA: TGTGCCACCGAGGAGTATGGCTACACCTTC. Amino acids: CATEEYGYTF. Full variable domain (remainder filled in from reference TRBV19 and TRBJ1-2): DGGITQSPKYLFRKEGQNVTLSCEQNLNHDAMYWYRQDPGQGLRLIYYSQIVNDFQKGDIAEGYSVSREKKESFPLTVTSAQKNPTAFYLCATEEYGYTFGSGTRLTVV.

The CDR3 sequence: CASSYSSGSYNSPLHF. The CDR3, as DNA: TGTGCCAGCAGTTACTCTAGTGGCTCCTATAATTCACCCCTCCACTTT. J is TRBJ1-6 and V is TRBV6-5; D gene ambiguous. The germline V gene has CDR1 MNHEY and CDR2 SVGAGI. The CDR3 runs to 16 residues. V lost 0 bases and J 0 bases, leaving 6 bases between the germline ends.

The chain combines TRBV19 with TRBJ1-2; D possibly corresponds to TRBD1 (5 bases). The V gene's germline CDR1 is LNHDA and CDR2 SQIVND (reference sequence). The CDR3 contains 16 residues. V was shortened by 5 bases and J by 0 bases, with 16 bases between the two germline ends. CDR3 nucleotides: TGTGCCAGTAGTCAGGGTAGTTATGGAACTAACTATGGCTACACCTTC. It specifies CASSQGSYGTNYGYTF.

Here the CDR3 reads CAWRGGTSGSYEQYF. In nucleotides, the CDR3 is TGTGCCTGGAGGGGTGGAACTAGCGGATCCTACGAGCAGTACTTC. V usage is TRBV30 and J usage is TRBJ2-7; TRBD2 agrees at 8 bases. Germline V lookup: CDR1 GTSNPN, CDR2 SVGIG (reference sequence). The V gene end was trimmed by 3 bases and the J gene end by 1 base; junction bases not matched to a gene: 8. This CDR3 has 15 residues.

The gene calls are TRBV29-1 and TRBJ1-5; the D is unclear. Per the germline V gene, CDR1 is SQVTM and CDR2 is ANQGSEA. The V end was cut by 1 base, the J end by 6 bases, with 10 bases between. The CDR3 totals 13 residues. The CDR3 sequence: CSVEGGMGQPQHF. The CDR3 DNA reads TGCAGCGTTGAAGGAGGGATGGGTCAGCCCCAGCATTTT.